This TCR beta chain is drawn from a study of T-cell reconstitution after alpha-beta-depleted transplantation in children. Study-wide points: In patients about two months after transplant, alpha-beta T cells reportedly arose from several hundred expanded graft clones.

The TCRbeta library was prepared with unique molecular identifiers. A single record per CDR3 protein comes from TCRdb applying MiXCR to the PCR reads. The sample has just over 950,000 distinct CDR3 sequences, under 30% seen once. Concerning this clonotype: Its target is unknown.

The V end was cut by 5 bases, the J end by 6 bases, with 11 bases between. Germline V lookup: CDR1 MNHEY, CDR2 SMNVEV (reference sequence). This CDR3 spans 12 amino acids. The chain combines TRBV27 with TRBJ2-7, with D possibly TRBD1 on 6 matching bases. The starting material was PBMCs, mostly from graft donor cells, obtained 360 days after TCRalphabeta/CD19-depleted stem cell transplant. The origin of this receptor is a boy under two years old who had a stem cell transplant for SCID, so the T cells may come from the graft donor. The CDR3 region has the DNA TGTGCCAGCAGTACCATAGGGGGCGAGCAGTACTTC. Translation: CASSTIGGEQYF.